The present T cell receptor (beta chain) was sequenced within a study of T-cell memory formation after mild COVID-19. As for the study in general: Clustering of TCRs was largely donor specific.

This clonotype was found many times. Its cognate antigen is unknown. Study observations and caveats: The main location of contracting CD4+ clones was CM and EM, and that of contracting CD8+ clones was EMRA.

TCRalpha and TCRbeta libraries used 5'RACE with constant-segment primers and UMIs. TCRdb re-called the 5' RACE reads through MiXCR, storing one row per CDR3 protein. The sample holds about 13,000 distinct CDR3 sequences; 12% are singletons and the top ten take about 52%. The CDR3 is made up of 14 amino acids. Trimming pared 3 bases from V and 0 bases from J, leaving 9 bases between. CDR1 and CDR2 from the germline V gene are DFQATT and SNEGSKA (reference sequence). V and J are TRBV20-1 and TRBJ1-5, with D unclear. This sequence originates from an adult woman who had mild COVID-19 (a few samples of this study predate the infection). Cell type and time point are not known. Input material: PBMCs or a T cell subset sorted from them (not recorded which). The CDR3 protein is CSASRAYSNQPQHF. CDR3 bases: TGCAGTGCTAGTCGGGCTTATAGCAATCAGCCCCAGCATTTT.